The 29 T cell receptor beta chains in this list originate from one sample, sequenced in a study of control samples from healthy donors and cancer patients. Data came from immunoSEQ multiplex PCR; TCRdb stores just in-frame clones and leaves some out. The top ten clones hold almost 40% of a sample with about 120,000 clones, about 89% of them seen once. Sequencing used blood. These TCRs come from a man in his forties or fifties in good health.

The V and J genes are TRBV9 and TRBJ1-2, with D perhaps matching TRBD1 (5 bases). The CDR3 has 15 amino acids. Germline values: CDR1 SGDLS, CDR2 YYNGEE. V was cut by 7 bases and J by 6 bases, with 22 bases left in between. The CDR3 reads CASEGRAGVGDGYTF. The CDR3 DNA sequence: TGTGCCAGCGAGGGGCGAGCCGGGGTGGGGGATGGCTACACCTTC.

This chain uses TRBV7-9 with TRBJ1-3, with 7 nucleotides matching TRBD1. Germline V gives CDR1 SEHNR, CDR2 FQNEAQ (reference sequence). CDR3 size: 16 residues. With 1 base clipped from V and 2 bases from J, the junction kept 5 bases outside the gene matches. The CDR3 DNA sequence: TGTGCCAGCAGCTTAGGGAGCAGGGGGACTGGAAACACCATATATTTT. Protein: CASSLGSRGTGNTIYF.

The chain couples TRBV2 to TRBJ1-4, with a possible D match to TRBD1 (5 bases). Per germline, CDR1 SNHLY and CDR2 FYNNEI. This CDR3 has 12 residues. Trimming removed 6 bases at V and 8 bases at J, with 10 bases between. The CDR3 sequence: CASRGTREKLFF. In DNA form, the CDR3 reads TGTGCCAGCAGGGGGACGAGGGAAAAACTGTTTTTT.

This clone was observed a few times. CDR3 DNA sequence: TGTGCCAGCAGCCAGGCCTCTAGCAATCAGCCCCAGCATTTT. Amino acids: CASSQASSNQPQHF. The chain combines TRBV4-2 with TRBJ1-5; D is unclear. CDR1 and CDR2 from the germline V gene are LGHNA and YNFKEQ. Trimming left V 3 bases short and J 0 bases short, with 6 bases between. The CDR3 length is 14 residues.

The chain recombines TRBV25-1 with TRBJ1-2; D ambiguous. From germline, CDR1 is MGHDK and CDR2 SYGVNS. V dropped 3 bases and J dropped 2 bases, with 13 bases sitting between them. CDR3 length: 15 amino acids. The CDR3 sequence: CASSDMGLPNYGYTF. The CDR3 DNA follows: TGTGCCAGCAGTGATATGGGGTTACCAAACTATGGCTACACCTTC.

The V call is TRBV6-5, the J call TRBJ1-1; TRBD1 matches at 8 bases. The CDR3 runs 14 residues. V was pared by 3 bases and J by 1 base, with 1 base of the junction left unmatched. Germline CDR1 MNHEY, CDR2 SVGAGI. CDR3 sequence (DNA): TGTGCCAGCAGTTATCAGGGGGCGAACACTGAAGCTTTCTTT. This encodes CASSYQGANTEAFF.

This clone was detected once. This chain uses TRBV25-1 with TRBJ1-1, with no clear D. The germline CDR1 and CDR2 sequences are MGHDK and SYGVNS. This CDR3 region has 14 residues. V lost 3 bases, J lost 4 bases, and 12 bases lay in between. The CDR3 here is CASSDPGISTEAFF. DNA of the CDR3: TGTGCCAGCAGTGATCCGGGGATCAGCACTGAAGCTTTCTTT.

The chain recombines TRBV2 with TRBJ2-7; no reliable D call. The CDR3 contains 13 residues. Germline CDR1 and CDR2: SNHLY and FYNNEI. V was cut by 4 bases and J by 2 bases, with 9 bases left in between. CDR3 sequence (DNA): TGTGCCAGCAGTGCACCCTGGACCTACGAGCAGTACTTC. Amino acids: CASSAPWTYEQYF.

This clone appeared once. At one boundary the junction diverges from the germline segment, which might be a read error. The rearrangement uses TRBV19 and TRBJ1-6, with D hard to call. Germline V lookup: CDR1 LNHDA, CDR2 SQIVND (reference sequence). The CDR3 length is 12 residues. CDR3 sequence (DNA): TGTGCCAGTCAGGAGGCAAATTCCCCCCTCCACTTT. This gives the protein CASQEANSPLHF.

This chain links TRBV9 with TRBJ2-7; 9 bases agree with TRBD1. V shed 4 bases and J 3 bases; nucleotides not matched to a gene: 8. Germline-derived CDR1 and CDR2 are SGDLS and YYNGEE. This CDR3 is 15 amino acids long. The CDR3 coding sequence is TGTGCCAGCAGCCTCCGGACAGGGGTAGGCTACGAGCAGTACTTC. Encoded protein: CASSLRTGVGYEQYF. Combining the CDR3 with reference TRBV9 and TRBJ2-7 gives the whole variable domain DSGVTQTPKHLITATGQRVTLRCSPRSGDLSVYWYQQSLDQGLQFLIQYYNGEERAKGNILERFSAQQFPDLHSELNLSSLELGDSALYFCASSLRTGVGYEQYFGPGTRLTVT.

The chain combines TRBV19 with TRBJ1-6; the match to TRBD1 covers 7 bases. The germline V gene encodes CDR1 LNHDA and CDR2 SQIVND (reference sequence). The CDR3 is made up of 16 amino acids. The V and J ends lost 5 bases and 5 bases, in that order; junction bases with no gene match: 9. CDR3 nucleotides: TGTGCCAGTAGTCAAGATGGGACAGCGAATAATTCACCCCTCCACTTT. Translating it yields CASSQDGTANNSPLHF.

The rearrangement joins TRBV7-9 to TRBJ2-3; D ambiguous. The ends were cut back, 2 bases at V and 7 bases at J, with 7 bases in the middle. The length of the CDR3 is 12 residues. CDR1 SEHNR and CDR2 FQNEAQ come from the germline V gene (reference sequence). The CDR3 DNA reads as TGTGCCAGCAGCTTAACTCGCAATACGCAGTATTTT. This encodes CASSLTRNTQYF.

The genes are TRBV13 and TRBJ2-1, with 7 positions matching TRBD1. Trimming removed 5 bases from V and 6 bases from J; junction bases left unmatched: 4. The CDR3 consists of 13 residues. Germline CDR1 is PRHDT and CDR2 is FYEKMQ (reference sequence). CDR3 in DNA: TGTGCCAGCAGCGAAGGGACAGTCAATGAGCAGTTCTTC. It translates to CASSEGTVNEQFF.

The genes are TRBV5-6 and TRBJ1-5; tentatively, D is TRBD1 (5 bases). CDR1 and CDR2 from the germline V gene are SGHDT and YYEEEE. This CDR3 is 16 amino acids long. Between the trimmed V and J ends, which lost 5 bases and 2 bases, there was a span of 17 bases. CDR3 coding DNA: TGTGCCAGCAGATTCTCCGGGACTCGGGGCAATCAGCCCCAGCATTTT. Amino acids: CASRFSGTRGNQPQHF.

The chain employs TRBV11-2 and TRBJ2-7, with D perhaps given as TRBD1 or TRBD2 (5 bases each). The length of the CDR3 is 14 residues. Looked up from germline, CDR1 is SGHAT and CDR2 is FQNNGV. V gave up 8 bases and J gave up 1 base, with 15 bases separating them. CDR3 in DNA: TGTGCCAGCGGCCGGGACGGAGAGTCCTACGAGCAGTACTTC. Translation: CASGRDGESYEQYF.

The chain has TRBV29-1 and TRBJ2-5; D remains unclear. This CDR3 is 14 amino acids long. V lost 4 bases to trimming and J lost 5 bases, with 17 bases between them. The germline CDR1 and CDR2 sequences are SQVTM and ANQGSEA. In nucleotides, the CDR3 is TGCAGCGTTGTTCCCTGGGAACTTTGGGAGACCCAGTACTTC. Residues: CSVVPWELWETQYF.

A word on this clone: The same CDR3 is also encoded by other DNA sequences in this sample. The rearrangement uses TRBV27 and TRBJ1-3; D is ambiguous. The germline CDR1 and CDR2 sequences are MNHEY and SMNVEV (reference sequence). Deletions cut 6 bases from V and 4 bases from J, with 10 bases between. The length of the CDR3 is 13 residues. Here the CDR3 reads CASSLTVGNTIYF. The DNA of the CDR3 is TGTGCCAGCAGCTTAACCGTGGGAAACACCATATATTTT.

The gene calls are TRBV6-6 and TRBJ1-1; TRBD1 might be the D (5 bases). The CDR3 is made up of 16 amino acids. The V gene's germline CDR1 is MNHNY and CDR2 SVGAGI (reference sequence). V was clipped by 7 bases and J by 0 bases, with 18 bases between them. In nucleotides, the CDR3 is TGTGCCAGCACCACCCCCCGGGGGACTCTGAACACTGAAGCTTTCTTT. The encoded protein is CASTTPRGTLNTEAFF.

The chain employs TRBV27 and TRBJ2-7, with TRBD2 matching 7 bases. The CDR3 is made up of 15 amino acids. Trimming at V came to 5 bases and at J to 4 bases, leaving 11 bases not matched to a gene. From germline, CDR1 is MNHEY and CDR2 SMNVEV (reference sequence). The CDR3 nucleotides are TGTGCCAGCAGTCATTCCAGCGGGGCGACGTACGAGCAGTACTTC. Translation gives CASSHSSGATYEQYF.

The rearrangement uses TRBV5-1 and TRBJ1-3; D remains ambiguous. Trimming took 2 bases from V and 7 from J, leaving 10 bases between them. This CDR3 is built from 13 residues. Germline lookup yields CDR1 SGHRS and CDR2 YFSETQ. In DNA, the CDR3 is TGCGCCAGCAGCTTAGGCCCGGGGAACACCATATATTTT. It codes for CASSLGPGNTIYF.

The J gene is TRBJ2-2, the V gene TRBV7-2; weak D call: TRBD2 (5 bases). The germline gives CDR1 SGHTA, CDR2 FQGNSA. The V and J ends lost 2 bases and 0 bases respectively, with 7 bases between them. The CDR3 totals 15 residues. This chain's CDR3 is CASSLQRTNTGELFF. The CDR3 DNA sequence: TGTGCCAGCAGCTTACAGCGGACGAACACCGGGGAGCTGTTTTTT.

The rearrangement uses TRBV3-1 (or the pseudogene TRBV3-2) and TRBJ1-1, with D unresolved. Germline V gene lookup returns CDR1 LGHDT and CDR2 YNNKEL (reference sequence). V lost 4 bases, J lost 0 bases, and 6 bases lay in between. The CDR3 has 13 amino acids. This chain's CDR3 is CASSRALNTEAFF. The CDR3 DNA is TGTGCCAGCAGCCGGGCCCTGAACACTGAAGCTTTCTTT.

V usage is TRBV7-2 and J usage is TRBJ2-7; D is ambiguous. The CDR3 has 14 amino acids. The V gene lost 1 base and the J gene lost 0 bases, with 7 bases spanning the gap. The germline CDR1 and CDR2 sequences are SGHTA and FQGNSA. The CDR3 reads CASSLEASSYEQYF. In DNA form, the CDR3 reads TGTGCCAGCAGCTTAGAGGCTAGCTCCTACGAGCAGTACTTC.

This chain uses TRBV14 with TRBJ2-5; D may be TRBD2 (6 bases). CDR3 length: 12 amino acids. Germline CDR1 is SGHDN and CDR2 is FVKESK. V was clipped by 9 bases and J by 2 bases, with 10 bases between them. CDR3 nucleotide sequence: TGTGCCAGTCGGGGGTCTCAAGAGACCCAGTACTTC. Translating gives CASRGSQETQYF.

The genes are TRBV7-8 and TRBJ1-2, with 10 nucleotides matching TRBD1. The V gene end was trimmed by 1 base and the J gene end by 3 bases; junction bases not matched to a gene: 5. This CDR3 region has 16 residues. CDR1 is SGHVS, CDR2 FQNEAQ, per germline. The CDR3 here is CASSLVWGQGHYGYTF. The CDR3 coding sequence is TGTGCCAGCAGCTTAGTGTGGGGACAGGGGCACTATGGCTACACCTTC.

This chain uses TRBV30 with TRBJ1-3; D possibly corresponds to TRBD1 (6 bases). This CDR3 comprises 14 residues. From germline, CDR1 is GTSNPN and CDR2 SVGIG (reference sequence). V lost 3 bases, J lost 0 bases, and 9 bases lay in between. The CDR3 region has the DNA TGTGCCTGGAGGGGGGGGGCCTCTGGAAACACCATATATTTT. It translates to CAWRGGASGNTIYF.

This clone was seen a single time. Here the CDR3 reads CASSVGYDSYEQYF. CDR3 sequence (DNA): TGTGCCAGCAGCGTAGGGTACGACTCCTACGAGCAGTACTTC. This rearrangement joins TRBV9 to TRBJ2-7; D unclear. Between the trimmed V and J ends, which lost 0 bases and 0 bases, there was a span of 7 bases. CDR3 length: 14 residues. Germline CDR1 reads SGDLS; CDR2 reads YYNGEE.

The CDR3 DNA sequence: TGTGCCAGCAGCGGGGATTCGAATGAAAAACTGTTTTTT. This encodes CASSGDSNEKLFF. This chain connects TRBV5-5 to TRBJ1-4; D unresolved. The CDR3 is made up of 13 amino acids. V dropped 4 bases and J dropped 5 bases, with 9 bases sitting between them. The germline V gene has CDR1 SGHKS and CDR2 YYEKEE (reference sequence).

The chain couples TRBV2 to TRBJ2-7; D remains ambiguous. The germline gives CDR1 SNHLY, CDR2 FYNNEI. V lost 4 bases and J lost 5, with 9 bases in between. CDR3 length: 12 amino acids. DNA for the CDR3: TGTGCCAGCAGTGTCCCTCCTAACGAGCAGTACTTC. Protein sequence: CASSVPPNEQYF. Supplemented by reference TRBV2 and TRBJ2-7, the full variable domain reads EPEVTQTPSHQVTQMGQEVILRCVPISNHLYFYWYRQILGQKVEFLVSFYNNEISEKSEIFDDQFSVERPDGSNFTLKIRSTKLEDSAMYFCASSVPPNEQYFGPGTRLTVT.